This T cell receptor (beta chain) was identified in a study of cytomegalovirus exposure and HLA in healthy donors. Study in general: The study's early data release held roughly 90 million unique TCRs from HLA-typed donors.

General study results and limits: Accurate prediction of HLA-A and HLA-B alleles (for most subjects) was reportedly achieved from TCR beta sequences. The availability of immune exposure information extended only to CMV serostatus. Sequencing likely produced, as an artifact, a cluster of highly shared sequence variants.

PCR used 60 Vbeta primers and 13 Jbeta primers. Assay used: immunoSEQ multiplex PCR; TCRdb lists only in-frame clones, some missing. The profile shows around 200,000 clones, more than 75% of them singletons. The CDR3 runs 12 residues. The V gene lost 5 bases and the J gene lost 5 bases, with 7 bases spanning the gap. CDR1 and CDR2 from the germline V gene are LNHDA and SQIVND (reference sequence). About this clone: Antigen unknown.

This clonotype was sampled from a man between 35 and 55 years old in good health and CMV-seropositive. This chain links TRBV19 with TRBJ1-5; D might be TRBD1 (6 bases). Material for sequencing was PBMCs. Here the CDR3 DNA reads TGTGCCAGTAGTGGACAGTATCAGCCCCAGCATTTT. It yields the protein CASSGQYQPQHF.